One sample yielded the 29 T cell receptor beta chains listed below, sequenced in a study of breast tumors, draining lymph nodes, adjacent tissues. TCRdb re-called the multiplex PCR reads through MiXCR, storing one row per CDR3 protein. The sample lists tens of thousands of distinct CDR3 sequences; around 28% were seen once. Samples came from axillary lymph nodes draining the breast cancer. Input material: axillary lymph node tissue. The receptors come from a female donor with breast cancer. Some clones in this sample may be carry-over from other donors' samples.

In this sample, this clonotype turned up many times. DNA for the CDR3: TGTGCCAGTAGTACCCAAAAGACAGGGGGTCTAGCCAAAAACATTCAGTACTTC. It codes for CASSTQKTGGLAKNIQYF. The chain employs TRBV19 and TRBJ2-4; 9 bases are a match to TRBD1. The germline gives CDR1 LNHDA, CDR2 SQIVND (reference sequence). The CDR3 extends over 18 amino acids. V was clipped by 4 bases and J by 0 bases; unmatched bases: 10.

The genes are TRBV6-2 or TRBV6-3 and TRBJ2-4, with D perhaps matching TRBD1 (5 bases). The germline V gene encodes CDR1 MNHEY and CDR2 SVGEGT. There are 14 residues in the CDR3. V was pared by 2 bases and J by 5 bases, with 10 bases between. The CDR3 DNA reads TGTGCCAGCAGTTACCTCCCCAGGGAAAACATTCAGTACTTC. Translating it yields CASSYLPRENIQYF.

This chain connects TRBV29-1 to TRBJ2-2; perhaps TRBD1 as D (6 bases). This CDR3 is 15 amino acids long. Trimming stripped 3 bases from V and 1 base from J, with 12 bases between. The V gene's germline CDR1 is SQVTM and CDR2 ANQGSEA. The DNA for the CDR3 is TGCAGCGTTGAGACCGGGACAATGAACACCGGGGAGCTGTTTTTT. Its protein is CSVETGTMNTGELFF.

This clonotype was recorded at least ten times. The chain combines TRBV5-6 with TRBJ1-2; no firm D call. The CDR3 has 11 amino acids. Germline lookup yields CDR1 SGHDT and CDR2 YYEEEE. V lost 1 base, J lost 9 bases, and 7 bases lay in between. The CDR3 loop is CASSLHGSYTF. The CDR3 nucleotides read TGTGCCAGCAGCTTGCACGGGAGCTACACCTTC.

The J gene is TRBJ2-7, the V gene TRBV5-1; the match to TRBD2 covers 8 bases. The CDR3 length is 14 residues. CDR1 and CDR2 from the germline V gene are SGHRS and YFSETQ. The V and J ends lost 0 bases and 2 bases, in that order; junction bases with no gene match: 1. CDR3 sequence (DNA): TGCGCCAGCAGCTTGGGTAGCGGGACCTACGAGCAGTACTTC. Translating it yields CASSLGSGTYEQYF.

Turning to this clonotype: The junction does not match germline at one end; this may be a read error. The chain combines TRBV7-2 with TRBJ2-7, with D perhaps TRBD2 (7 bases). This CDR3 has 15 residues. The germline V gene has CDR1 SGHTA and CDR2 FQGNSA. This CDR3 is CASSRSGRGTYGQHF. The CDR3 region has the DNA TGTGCCAGCAGCCGAAGTGGGAGGGGGACCTACGGGCAGCACTTC. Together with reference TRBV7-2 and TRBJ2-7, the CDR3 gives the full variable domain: GAGVSQSPSNKVTEKGKDVELRCDPISGHTALYWYRQSLGQGLEFLIYFQGNSAPDKSGLPSDRFSAERTGGSVSTLTIQRTQQEDSAVYLCASSRSGRGTYGQHFGPGTRLTVT.

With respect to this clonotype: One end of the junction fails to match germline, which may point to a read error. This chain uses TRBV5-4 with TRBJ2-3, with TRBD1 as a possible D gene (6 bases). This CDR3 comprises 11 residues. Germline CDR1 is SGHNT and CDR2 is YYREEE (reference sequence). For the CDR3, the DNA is TGTGCCAGCAGCCGAGGGGGAAACACGTGTTTT. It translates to CASSRGGNTCF.

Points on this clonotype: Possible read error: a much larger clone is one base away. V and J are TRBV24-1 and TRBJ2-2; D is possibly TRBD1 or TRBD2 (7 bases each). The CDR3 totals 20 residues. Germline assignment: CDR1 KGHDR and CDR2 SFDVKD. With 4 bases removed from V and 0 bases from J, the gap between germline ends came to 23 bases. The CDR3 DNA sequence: TGTGCCACCAGTGACCGACAGGGAGGGGAAGCGATCGCGAACACCGGGGAGCTGTTTTTT. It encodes CATSDRQGGEAIANTGELFF.

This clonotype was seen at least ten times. The CDR3 sequence is CASSQADSPFEEKLFF. Written as DNA, the CDR3 is TGCGCCAGCAGCCAAGCTGACAGCCCTTTTGAGGAAAAACTGTTTTTT. The chain combines TRBV4-1 with TRBJ1-4; possible D gene TRBD1, 5 bases. V shed 1 base and J shed 8 bases, with 17 bases lying between them. Germline CDR1 is MGHRA and CDR2 is YSYEKL. The CDR3 spans 16 residues.

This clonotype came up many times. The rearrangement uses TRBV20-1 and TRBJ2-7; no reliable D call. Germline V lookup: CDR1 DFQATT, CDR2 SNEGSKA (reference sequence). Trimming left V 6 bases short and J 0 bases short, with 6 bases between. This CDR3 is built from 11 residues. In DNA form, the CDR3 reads TGCAGTGCAGCCGGCTCCTACGAGCAGTACTTC. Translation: CSAAGSYEQYF.

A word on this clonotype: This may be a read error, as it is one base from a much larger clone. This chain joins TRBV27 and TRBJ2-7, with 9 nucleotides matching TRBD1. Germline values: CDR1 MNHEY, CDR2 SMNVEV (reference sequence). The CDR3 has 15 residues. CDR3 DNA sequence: TGTGCCAGCAGTTTCGGGACAGGGAGTTCCTACGGGCAGTACTTC. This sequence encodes CASSFGTGSSYGQYF.

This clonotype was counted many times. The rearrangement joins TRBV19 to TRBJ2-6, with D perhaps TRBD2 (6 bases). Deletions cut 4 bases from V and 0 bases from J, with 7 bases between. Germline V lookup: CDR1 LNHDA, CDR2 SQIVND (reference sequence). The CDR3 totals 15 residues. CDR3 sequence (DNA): TGTGCCAGTAGTACGGGACTCTCTGGGGCCAACGTCCTGACTTTC. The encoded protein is CASSTGLSGANVLTF.

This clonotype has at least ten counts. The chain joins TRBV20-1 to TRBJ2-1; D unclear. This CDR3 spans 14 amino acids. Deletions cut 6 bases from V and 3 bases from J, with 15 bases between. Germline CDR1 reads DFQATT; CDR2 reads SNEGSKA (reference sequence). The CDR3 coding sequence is TGCAGTGCGTCCCTCTCAACCTTCTACAATGAGCAGTTCTTC. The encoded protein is CSASLSTFYNEQFF.

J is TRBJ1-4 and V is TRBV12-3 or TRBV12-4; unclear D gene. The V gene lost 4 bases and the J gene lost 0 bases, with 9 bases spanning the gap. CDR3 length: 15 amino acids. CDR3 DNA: TGTGCCAGCAGTTCTGGGAATCCAACTAATGAAAAACTGTTTTTT. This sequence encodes CASSSGNPTNEKLFF.

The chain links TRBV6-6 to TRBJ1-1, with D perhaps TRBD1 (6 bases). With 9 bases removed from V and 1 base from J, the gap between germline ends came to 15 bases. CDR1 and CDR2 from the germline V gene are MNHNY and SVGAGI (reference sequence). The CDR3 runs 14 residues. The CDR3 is CASREGTSNTEAFF. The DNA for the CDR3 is TGTGCCAGTCGAGAGGGGACATCGAACACTGAAGCTTTCTTT.

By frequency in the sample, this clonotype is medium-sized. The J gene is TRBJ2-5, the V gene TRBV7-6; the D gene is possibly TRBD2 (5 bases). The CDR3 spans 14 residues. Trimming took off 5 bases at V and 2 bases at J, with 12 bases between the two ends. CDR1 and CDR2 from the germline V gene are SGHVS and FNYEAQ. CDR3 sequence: CASSPHGIQETQYF. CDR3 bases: TGTGCCAGCAGCCCACACGGGATACAAGAGACCCAGTACTTC.

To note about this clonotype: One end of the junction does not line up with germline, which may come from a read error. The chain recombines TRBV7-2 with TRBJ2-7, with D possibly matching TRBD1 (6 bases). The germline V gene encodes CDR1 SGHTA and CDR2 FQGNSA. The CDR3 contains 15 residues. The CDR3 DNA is TGTGCCAGCGGCTTAGGGAAAAACAGGGCCCACGGGCAGTACTTC. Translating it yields CASGLGKNRAHGQYF. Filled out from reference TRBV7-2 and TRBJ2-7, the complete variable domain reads GAGVSQSPSNKVTEKGKDVELRCDPISGHTALYWYRQSLGQGLEFLIYFQGNSAPDKSGLPSDRFSAERTGGSVSTLTIQRTQQEDSAVYLCASGLGKNRAHGQYFGPGTRLTVT.

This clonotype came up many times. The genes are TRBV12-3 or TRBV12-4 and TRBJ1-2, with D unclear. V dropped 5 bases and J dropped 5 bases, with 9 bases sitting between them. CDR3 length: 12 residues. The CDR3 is CASSPSRYGYTF. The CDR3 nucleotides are TGTGCCAGCAGTCCGTCCCGGTATGGCTACACCTTC.

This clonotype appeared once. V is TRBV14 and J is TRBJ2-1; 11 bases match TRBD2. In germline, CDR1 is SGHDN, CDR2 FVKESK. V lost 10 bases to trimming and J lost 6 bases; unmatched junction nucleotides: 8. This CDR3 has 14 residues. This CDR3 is CAIIAGGPVNEQFF. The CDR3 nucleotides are TGTGCCATCATAGCGGGAGGGCCGGTCAATGAGCAGTTCTTC.

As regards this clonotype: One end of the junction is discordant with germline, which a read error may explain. CDR3: CASSLLQGEETQYF. The DNA for the CDR3 is TGCGCCAGCAGCTTGCTACAGGGGGAAGAGACCCAGTACTTC. The rearrangement uses TRBV5-6 and TRBJ2-5; 8 nucleotides match TRBD1. The CDR3 has 14 amino acids. CDR1 SGHDT and CDR2 YYEEEE come from the germline V gene.

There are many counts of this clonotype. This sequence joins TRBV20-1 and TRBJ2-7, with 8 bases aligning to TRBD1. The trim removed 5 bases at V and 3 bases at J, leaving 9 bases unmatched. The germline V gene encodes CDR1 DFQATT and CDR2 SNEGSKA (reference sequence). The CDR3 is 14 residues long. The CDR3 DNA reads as TGCAGTGCTCGACCGACAGGGGCAGTCTACGAGCAGTACTTC. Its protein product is CSARPTGAVYEQYF.

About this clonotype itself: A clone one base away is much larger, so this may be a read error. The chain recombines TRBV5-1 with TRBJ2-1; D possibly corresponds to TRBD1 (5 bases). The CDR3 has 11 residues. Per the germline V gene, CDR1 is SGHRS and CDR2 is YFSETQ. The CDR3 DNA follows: TGCGCCAACAGGTTGGACAATGGGCAGTTCTTC. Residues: CANRLDNGQFF.

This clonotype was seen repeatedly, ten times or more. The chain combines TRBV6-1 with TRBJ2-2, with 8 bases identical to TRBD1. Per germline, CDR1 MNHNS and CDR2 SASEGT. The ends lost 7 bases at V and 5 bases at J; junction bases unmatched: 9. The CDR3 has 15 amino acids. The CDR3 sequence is CASIWTGTSTGELFF. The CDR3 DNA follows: TGTGCCAGCATCTGGACAGGGACTTCGACCGGGGAGCTGTTTTTT.

CDR3: CASSGTGSGRASEQFF. The CDR3 nucleotides read TGTGCCAGCAGCGGGACGGGAAGCGGGAGGGCCTCAGAGCAGTTCTTC. The V gene is TRBV5-4, the J gene TRBJ2-1; 10 positions match TRBD2. Per the germline V gene, CDR1 is SGHNT and CDR2 is YYREEE (reference sequence). V shed 4 bases, J shed 10 bases, and the junction held 14 bases outside the gene matches. This CDR3 region has 16 residues.

Here the CDR3 reads CASRSDRGREEQYF. The CDR3 DNA sequence: TGCGCCAGCAGATCGGACAGGGGGCGTGAAGAGCAGTACTTC. This rearrangement joins TRBV5-1 to TRBJ2-7; TRBD1 matches 11 bases. The CDR3 runs to 14 residues. From germline, CDR1 is SGHRS and CDR2 YFSETQ. The V gene end was trimmed by 5 bases and the J gene end by 7 bases; junction bases not matched to a gene: 8.

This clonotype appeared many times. The DNA for the CDR3 is TGTGCCAGCAGTACAGGGGGTGGCGTTGAAAAACTGTTTTTT. Amino acid sequence: CASSTGGGVEKLFF. This chain connects TRBV12-3 or TRBV12-4 to TRBJ1-4; the match to TRBD1 covers 8 bases. This CDR3 has 14 residues. Germline trimming cut 5 bases from V and 7 bases from J; bases unmatched to any gene: 6.

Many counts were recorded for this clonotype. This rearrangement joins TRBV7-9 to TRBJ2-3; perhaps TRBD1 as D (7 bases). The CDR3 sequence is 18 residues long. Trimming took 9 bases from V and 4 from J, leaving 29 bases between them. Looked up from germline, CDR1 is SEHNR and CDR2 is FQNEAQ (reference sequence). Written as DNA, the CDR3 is TGTGCCAGGCTGAGGACAGGAGTCATCGGGAGTGGGGCAGATACGCAGTATTTT. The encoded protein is CARLRTGVIGSGADTQYF.

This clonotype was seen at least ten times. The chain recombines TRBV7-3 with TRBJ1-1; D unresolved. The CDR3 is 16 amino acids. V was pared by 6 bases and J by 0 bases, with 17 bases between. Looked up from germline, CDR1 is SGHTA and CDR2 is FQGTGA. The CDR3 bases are TGTGCCAGCAGACCAATCGGTGGGGATATGAACACTGAAGCTTTCTTT. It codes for CASRPIGGDMNTEAFF.

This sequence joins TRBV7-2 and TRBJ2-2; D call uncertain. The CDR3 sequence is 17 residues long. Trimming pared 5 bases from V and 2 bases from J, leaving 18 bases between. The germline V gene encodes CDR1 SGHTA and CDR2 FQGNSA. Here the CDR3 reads CASSAEVGSGNTGELFF. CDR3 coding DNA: TGTGCCAGCAGCGCCGAGGTGGGCTCTGGAAACACCGGGGAGCTGTTTTTT. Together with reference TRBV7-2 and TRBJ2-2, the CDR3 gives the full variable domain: GAGVSQSPSNKVTEKGKDVELRCDPISGHTALYWYRQSLGQGLEFLIYFQGNSAPDKSGLPSDRFSAERTGGSVSTLTIQRTQQEDSAVYLCASSAEVGSGNTGELFFGEGSRLTVL.